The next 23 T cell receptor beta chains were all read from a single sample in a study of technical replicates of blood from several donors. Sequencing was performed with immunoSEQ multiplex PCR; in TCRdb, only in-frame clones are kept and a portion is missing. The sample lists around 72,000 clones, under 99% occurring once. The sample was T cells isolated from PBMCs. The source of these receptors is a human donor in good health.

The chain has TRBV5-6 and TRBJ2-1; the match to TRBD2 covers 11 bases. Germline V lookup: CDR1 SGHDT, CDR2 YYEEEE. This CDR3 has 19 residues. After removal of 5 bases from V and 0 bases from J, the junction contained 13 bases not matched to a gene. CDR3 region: CASRASGRPTTRSYNEQFF. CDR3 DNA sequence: TGTGCCAGCAGAGCTAGCGGGAGGCCAACCACACGCTCCTACAATGAGCAGTTCTTC. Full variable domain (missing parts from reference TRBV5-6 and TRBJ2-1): DAGVTQSPTHLIKTRGQQVTLRCSPKSGHDTVSWYQQALGQGPQFIFQYYEEEERQRGNFPDRFSGHQFPNYSSELNVNALLLGDSALYLCASRASGRPTTRSYNEQFFGPGTRLTVL.

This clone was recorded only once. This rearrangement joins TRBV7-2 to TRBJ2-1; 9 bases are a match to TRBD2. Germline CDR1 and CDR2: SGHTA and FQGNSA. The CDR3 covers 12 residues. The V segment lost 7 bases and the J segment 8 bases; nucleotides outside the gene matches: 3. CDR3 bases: TGTGCCAGCATGGGGACTAGCTATGAGCAGTTCTTC. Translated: CASMGTSYEQFF.

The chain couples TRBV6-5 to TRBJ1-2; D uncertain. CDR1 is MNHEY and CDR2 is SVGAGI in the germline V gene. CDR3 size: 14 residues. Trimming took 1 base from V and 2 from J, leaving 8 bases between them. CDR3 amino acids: CASSYLDKNYGYTF. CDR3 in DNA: TGTGCCAGCAGTTACTTAGACAAGAACTATGGCTACACCTTC.

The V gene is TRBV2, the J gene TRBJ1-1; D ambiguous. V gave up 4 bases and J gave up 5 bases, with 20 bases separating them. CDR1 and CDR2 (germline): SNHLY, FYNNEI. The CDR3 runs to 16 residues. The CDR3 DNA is TGTGCCAGCAGTGTACCGCTCGACACCGGTCGAACTGAAGCTTTCTTT. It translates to CASSVPLDTGRTEAFF.

The CDR3 protein is CASSSLGGTYNEQFF. DNA of the CDR3: TGTGCCAGCAGCTCTCTCGGGGGAACCTACAATGAGCAGTTCTTC. This chain connects TRBV11-2 to TRBJ2-1, with D possibly being TRBD2 (6 bases). V was pared by 4 bases and J by 2 bases, with 12 bases between. CDR1 is SGHAT, CDR2 FQNNGV, per germline. The CDR3 totals 15 residues.

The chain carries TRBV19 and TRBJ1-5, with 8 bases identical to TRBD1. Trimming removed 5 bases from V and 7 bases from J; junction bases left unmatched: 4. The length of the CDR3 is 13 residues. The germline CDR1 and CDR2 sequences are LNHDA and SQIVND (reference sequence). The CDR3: CASSPGQGQPQHF. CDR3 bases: TGTGCCAGTAGTCCAGGACAGGGCCAGCCCCAGCATTTT. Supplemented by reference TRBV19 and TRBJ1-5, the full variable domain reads DGGITQSPKYLFRKEGQNVTLSCEQNLNHDAMYWYRQDPGQGLRLIYYSQIVNDFQKGDIAEGYSVSREKKESFPLTVTSAQKNPTAFYLCASSPGQGQPQHFGDGTRLSIL.

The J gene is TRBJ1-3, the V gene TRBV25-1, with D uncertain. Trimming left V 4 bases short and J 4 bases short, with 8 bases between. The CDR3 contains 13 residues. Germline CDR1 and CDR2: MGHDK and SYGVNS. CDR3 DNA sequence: TGTGCCAGCAGTGCGACACAGGGAAACACCATATATTTT. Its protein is CASSATQGNTIYF.

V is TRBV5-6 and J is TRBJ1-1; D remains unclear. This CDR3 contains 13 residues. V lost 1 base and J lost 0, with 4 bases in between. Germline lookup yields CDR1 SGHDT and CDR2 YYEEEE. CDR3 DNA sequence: TGTGCCAGCAGCTTGACGGTGAACACTGAAGCTTTCTTT. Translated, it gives CASSLTVNTEAFF.

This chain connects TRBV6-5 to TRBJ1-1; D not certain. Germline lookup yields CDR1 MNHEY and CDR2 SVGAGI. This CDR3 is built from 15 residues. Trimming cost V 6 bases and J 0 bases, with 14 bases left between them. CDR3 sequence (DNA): TGTGCCAGCAGAGTAGCCCTTATCATGAACACTGAAGCTTTCTTT. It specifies CASRVALIMNTEAFF.

The CDR3 coding sequence is TGTGCCAGCACCCCGACTAGTCAAGAGACCCAGTACTTC. Amino acid sequence: CASTPTSQETQYF. The chain employs TRBV11-1 and TRBJ2-5, with D maybe TRBD2 (6 bases). Trimming took 7 bases from V and 2 from J, leaving 11 bases between them. Germline loops: CDR1 SGHAT, CDR2 FQDESV (reference sequence). CDR3 length: 13 amino acids.

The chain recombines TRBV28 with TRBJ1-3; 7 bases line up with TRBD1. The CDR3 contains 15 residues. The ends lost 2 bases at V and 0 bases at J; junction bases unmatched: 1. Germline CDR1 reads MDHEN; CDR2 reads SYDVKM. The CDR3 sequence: CASSLGTVSGNTIYF. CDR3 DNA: TGTGCCAGCAGTTTAGGGACAGTCTCTGGAAACACCATATATTTT.

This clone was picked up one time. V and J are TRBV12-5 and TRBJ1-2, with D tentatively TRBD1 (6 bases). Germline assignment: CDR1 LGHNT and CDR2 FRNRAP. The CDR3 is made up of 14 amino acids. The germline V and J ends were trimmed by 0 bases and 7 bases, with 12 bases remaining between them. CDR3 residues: CASGLVEDSGGYTF. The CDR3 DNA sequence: TGTGCTAGTGGTTTGGTAGAGGACAGCGGTGGCTACACCTTC.

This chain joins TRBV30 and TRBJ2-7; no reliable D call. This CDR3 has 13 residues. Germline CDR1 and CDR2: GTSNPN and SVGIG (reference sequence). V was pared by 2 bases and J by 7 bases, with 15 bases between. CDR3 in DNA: TGTGCCTGGAGTAGGCGGTTTTCTAGAGAGCAGTACTTC. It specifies CAWSRRFSREQYF.

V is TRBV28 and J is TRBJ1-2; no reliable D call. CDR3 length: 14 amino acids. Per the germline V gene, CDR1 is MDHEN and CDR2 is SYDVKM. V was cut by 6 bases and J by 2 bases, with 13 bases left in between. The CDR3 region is CASRTRPANYGYTF. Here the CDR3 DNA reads TGTGCCAGCAGGACAAGACCTGCAAACTATGGCTACACCTTC.

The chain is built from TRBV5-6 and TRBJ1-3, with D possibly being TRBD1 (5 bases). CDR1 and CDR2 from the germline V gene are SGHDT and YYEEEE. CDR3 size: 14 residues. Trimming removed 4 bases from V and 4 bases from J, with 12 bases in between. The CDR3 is CASSPPGDGNTIYF. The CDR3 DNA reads TGTGCCAGCAGCCCTCCGGGGGACGGAAACACCATATATTTT.

CDR3 DNA sequence: TGTGCCAGCAGCCAGTCTAGCGTCTCCTACGAGCAGTACTTC. It codes for CASSQSSVSYEQYF. V usage is TRBV4-2 and J usage is TRBJ2-7, with D maybe TRBD2 (6 bases). Per germline, CDR1 LGHNA and CDR2 YNFKEQ. Trimming took off 3 bases at V and 0 bases at J, with 9 bases between the two ends. The CDR3 spans 14 residues.

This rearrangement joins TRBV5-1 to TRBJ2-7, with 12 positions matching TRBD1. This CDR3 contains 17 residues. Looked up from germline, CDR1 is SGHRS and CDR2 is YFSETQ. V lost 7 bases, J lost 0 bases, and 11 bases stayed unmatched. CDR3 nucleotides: TGCGCCAGCGACACCGGGACAGGGGGCACTGTCTCCTACGAGCAGTACTTC. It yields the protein CASDTGTGGTVSYEQYF.

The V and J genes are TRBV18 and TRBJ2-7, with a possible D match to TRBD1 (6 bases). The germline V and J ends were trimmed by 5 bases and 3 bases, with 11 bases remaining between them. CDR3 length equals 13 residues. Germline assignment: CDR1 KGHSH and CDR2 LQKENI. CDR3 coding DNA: TGTGCCAGCTCAAAGGGGGATAGCTACGAGCAGTACTTC. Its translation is CASSKGDSYEQYF. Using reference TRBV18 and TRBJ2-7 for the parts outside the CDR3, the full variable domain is NAGVMQNPRHLVRRRGQEARLRCSPMKGHSHVYWYRQLPEEGLKFMVYLQKENIIDESGMPKERFSAEFPKEGPSILRIQQVVRGDSAAYFCASSKGDSYEQYFGPGTRLTVT.

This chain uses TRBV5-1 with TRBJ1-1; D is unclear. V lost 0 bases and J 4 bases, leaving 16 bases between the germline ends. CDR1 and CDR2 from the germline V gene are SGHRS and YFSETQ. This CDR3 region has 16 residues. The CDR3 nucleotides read TGCGCCAGCAGCTTGGCTTTGCAGGATAAATTCACTGAAGCTTTCTTT. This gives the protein CASSLALQDKFTEAFF.

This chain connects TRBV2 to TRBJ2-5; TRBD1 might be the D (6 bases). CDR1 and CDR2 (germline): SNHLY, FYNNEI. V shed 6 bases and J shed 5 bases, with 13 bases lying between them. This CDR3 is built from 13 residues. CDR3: CASRPGVWETQYF. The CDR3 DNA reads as TGTGCCAGCAGGCCAGGGGTCTGGGAGACCCAGTACTTC.

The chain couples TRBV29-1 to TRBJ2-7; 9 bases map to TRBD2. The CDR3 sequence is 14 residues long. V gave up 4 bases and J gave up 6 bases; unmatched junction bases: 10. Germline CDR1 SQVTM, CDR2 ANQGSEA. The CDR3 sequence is CSVVGLAGIGEQYF. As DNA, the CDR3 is TGCAGCGTTGTGGGCCTAGCGGGAATTGGCGAGCAGTACTTC.

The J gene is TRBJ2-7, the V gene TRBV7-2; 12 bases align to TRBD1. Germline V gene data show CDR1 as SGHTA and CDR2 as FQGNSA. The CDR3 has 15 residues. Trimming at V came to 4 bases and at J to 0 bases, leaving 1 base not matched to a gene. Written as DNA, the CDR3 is TGTGCCAGCAGCTCGGGACAGGGGGCCTCCTACGAGCAGTACTTC. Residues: CASSSGQGASYEQYF.

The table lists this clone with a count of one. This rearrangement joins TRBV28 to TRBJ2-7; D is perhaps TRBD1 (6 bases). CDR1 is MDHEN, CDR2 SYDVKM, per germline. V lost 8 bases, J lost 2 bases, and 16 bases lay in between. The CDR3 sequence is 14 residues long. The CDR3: CASRHNRVTYEQYF. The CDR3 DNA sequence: TGTGCCAGCCGACATAACAGGGTAACCTACGAGCAGTACTTC.